The entry below gives a single T cell receptor beta chain sequence along with its context. Its antigen is currently not known. Because it lacks the conserved phenylalanine or tryptophan at the end, this CDR3 is likely a read error. CDR1 is given as SGDLS and CDR2 as YYNGEE, both from the germline V gene. Cut back by 0 bases and 10 bases, the V and J ends lie 8 bases apart. Both ends counted, the CDR3 spans 13 residues. Only CDR3 DNA is held: 39 bases, read in frame from base 1. Lymph node samples were obtained from the axillary draining lymph nodes of breast cancer patients. Instrument on record: Illumina HiSeq 2000. Multiplex PCR amplification was used to build the TCR beta chain libraries. The amplified TCR beta chain products were analyzed by high-throughput sequencing. TCRdb reworked the public reads: Q25 trimming with fastp, MiXCR clone assembly, productive beta chains retained. Identical CDR3 protein sequences are pooled into one entry, listed with their most common genes and DNA. Here the sample has approximately 200,000 distinct CDR3 sequences; approximately 33% occur a single time. Around 4.5% of the sample lies in the top ten.

This sample was taken from a study of breast tumors, draining lymph nodes, adjacent tissues (dated by TCRdb to the mid-2010s). Describing the broader study: The study compared TCR beta repertoires across tumor, adjacent nontumor tissue and axillary lymph nodes from breast cancer patients. The study aimed to assess the relationships and possible T-cell exchange between tumor, surrounding tissue and draining lymph node repertoires in human breast cancer. Results and caveats for the whole study, not just this receptor: A scenario in which most tumor T cells derive from the lymph node and then expand within tumor tissue was judged to be consistent with the data. T-cell repertoire diversity in tumors was found to be lower than in lymph nodes but higher than in nontumor tissue, and preferential V and J gene usage was observed. Tumor and nontumor tissue repertoires were found to be significantly more similar in luminal-like than in basal-like breast cancer. Rather than being directly demonstrated, the conclusion that tumor T cells originate in lymph nodes was presented as consistent with a hypothesis.

The sequence came from a female donor with breast cancer. Some clones in this sample may be carry-over from other donors' samples. Sequences were obtained from axillary lymph node tissue. Recombination connected TRBV9 to TRBJ1-6; the D gene is unclear. The nucleotide sequence reads as follows: TGTGCCAGCAGCGTAGATAATAGGTCACCCCTCCACTCT. Translated, this is CASSVDNRSPLHS.